This T cell receptor beta chain was sequenced during a study of tumor-infiltrating lymphocytes in localized non-small cell lung cancer. Whole-study results and caveats: Compared with uninvolved lung, tumors showed higher T cell infiltration by TCRbeta sequencing. Each assay used a separate piece of the same tissue.

As for this clone: Antigen specificity is unknown.

Germline lookup yields CDR1 SGHRS and CDR2 YFSETQ. The CDR3 length is 18 residues. Trimming left V 0 bases short and J 1 base short, with 19 bases between. The method was immunoSEQ multiplex PCR; TCRdb's version includes in-frame clones alone and lacks a portion of them. The sample shows 3,500 to 4,000 clones, 79% of them seen only once. The TCR sequence derives from a human donor with non-small cell lung cancer. Source material: uninvolved lung tissue not adjacent to the tumor. The chain recombines TRBV5-1 with TRBJ2-5, with TRBD1 as a possible D gene (7 bases). The CDR3 sequence: CASSLAGGGGAAQETQYF. The CDR3 region has the DNA TGCGCCAGCAGCTTGGCCGGAGGAGGGGGCGCGGCCCAAGAGACCCAGTACTTC.